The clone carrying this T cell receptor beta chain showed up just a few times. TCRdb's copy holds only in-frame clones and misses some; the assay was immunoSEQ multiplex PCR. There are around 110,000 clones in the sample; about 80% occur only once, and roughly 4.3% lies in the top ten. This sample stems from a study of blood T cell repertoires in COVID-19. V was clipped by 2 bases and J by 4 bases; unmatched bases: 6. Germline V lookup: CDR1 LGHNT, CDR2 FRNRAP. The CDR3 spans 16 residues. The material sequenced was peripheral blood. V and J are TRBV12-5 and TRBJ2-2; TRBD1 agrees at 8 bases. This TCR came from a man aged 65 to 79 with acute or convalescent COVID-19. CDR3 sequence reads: CASGLSTGVATGELFF. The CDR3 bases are TGTGCTAGTGGTTTGTCGACAGGGGTGGCCACCGGGGAGCTGTTTTTT. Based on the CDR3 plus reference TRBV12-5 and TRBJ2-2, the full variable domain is DARVTQTPRHKVTEMGQEVTMRCQPILGHNTVFWYRQTMMQGLELLAYFRNRAPLDDSGMPKDRFSAEMPDATLATLKIQPSEPRDSAVYFCASGLSTGVATGELFFGEGSRLTVL.